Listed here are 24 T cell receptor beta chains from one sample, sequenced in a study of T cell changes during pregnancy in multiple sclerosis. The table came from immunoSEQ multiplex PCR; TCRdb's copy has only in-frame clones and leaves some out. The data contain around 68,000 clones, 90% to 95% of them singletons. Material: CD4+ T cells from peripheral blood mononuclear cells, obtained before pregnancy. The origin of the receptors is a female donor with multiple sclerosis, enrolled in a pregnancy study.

CDR3 amino acids: CASSVSGQPGGEQYF. CDR3 sequence (DNA): TGTGCCAGCAGCGTTAGCGGCCAGCCTGGCGGGGAGCAGTACTTC. The gene calls are TRBV9 and TRBJ2-7; D might be TRBD2 (6 bases). Trimming cost V 2 bases and J 7 bases, with 19 bases left between them. The germline V gene encodes CDR1 SGDLS and CDR2 YYNGEE. This CDR3 comprises 15 residues.

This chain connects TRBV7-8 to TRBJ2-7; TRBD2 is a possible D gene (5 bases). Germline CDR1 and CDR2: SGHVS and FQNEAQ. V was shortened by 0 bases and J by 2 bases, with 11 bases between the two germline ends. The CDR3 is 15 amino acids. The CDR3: CASSLAAGGTYEQYF. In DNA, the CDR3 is TGTGCCAGCAGCTTAGCGGCAGGAGGTACCTACGAGCAGTACTTC.

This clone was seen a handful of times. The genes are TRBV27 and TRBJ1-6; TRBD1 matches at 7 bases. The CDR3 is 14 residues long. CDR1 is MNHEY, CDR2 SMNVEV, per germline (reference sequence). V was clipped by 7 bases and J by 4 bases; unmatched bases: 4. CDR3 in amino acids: CASTSGGYNSPLHF. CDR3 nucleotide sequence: TGTGCCAGCACCTCAGGGGGTTATAATTCACCCCTCCACTTT.

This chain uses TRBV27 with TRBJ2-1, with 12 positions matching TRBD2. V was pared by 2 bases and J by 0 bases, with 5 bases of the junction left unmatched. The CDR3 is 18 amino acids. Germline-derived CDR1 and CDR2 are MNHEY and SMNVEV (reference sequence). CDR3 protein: CASSLGTSGQSSYNEQFF. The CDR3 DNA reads TGTGCCAGCAGTTTAGGGACTAGCGGGCAAAGCTCCTACAATGAGCAGTTCTTC.

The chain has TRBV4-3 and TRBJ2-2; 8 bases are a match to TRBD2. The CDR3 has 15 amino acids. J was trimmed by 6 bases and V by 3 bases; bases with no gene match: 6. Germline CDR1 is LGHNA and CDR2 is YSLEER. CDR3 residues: CASSQRGVGSGELFF. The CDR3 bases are TGCGCCAGCAGCCAGCGGGGGGTCGGTTCCGGGGAGCTGTTTTTT.

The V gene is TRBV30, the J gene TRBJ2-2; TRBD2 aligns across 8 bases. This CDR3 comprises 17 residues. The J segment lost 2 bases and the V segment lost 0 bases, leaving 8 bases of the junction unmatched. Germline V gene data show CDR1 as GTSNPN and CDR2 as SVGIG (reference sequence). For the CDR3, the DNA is TGTGCCTGGAGTGTAATCCGGGGGGGGCTCAACACCGGGGAGCTGTTTTTT. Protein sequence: CAWSVIRGGLNTGELFF. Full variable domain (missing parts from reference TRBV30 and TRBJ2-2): SQTIHQWPATLVQPVGSPLSLECTVEGTSNPNLYWYRQAAGRGLQLLFYSVGIGQISSEVPQNLSASRPQDRQFILSSKKLLLSDSGFYLCAWSVIRGGLNTGELFFGEGSRLTVL.

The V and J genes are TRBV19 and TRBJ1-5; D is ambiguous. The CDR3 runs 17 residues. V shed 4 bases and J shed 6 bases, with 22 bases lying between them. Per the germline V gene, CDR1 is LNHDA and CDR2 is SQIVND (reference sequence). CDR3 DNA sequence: TGTGCCAGTAGTACACCGACCCTCGGATTAGGAGTTCAGCCCCAGCATTTT. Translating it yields CASSTPTLGLGVQPQHF.

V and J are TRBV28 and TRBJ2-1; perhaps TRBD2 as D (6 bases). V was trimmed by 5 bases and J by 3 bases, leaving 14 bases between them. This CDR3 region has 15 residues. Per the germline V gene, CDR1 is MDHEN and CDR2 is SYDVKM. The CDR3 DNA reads TGTGCCAGCAGTCTGCAGGGAGGACACTACAATGAGCAGTTCTTC. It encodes CASSLQGGHYNEQFF.

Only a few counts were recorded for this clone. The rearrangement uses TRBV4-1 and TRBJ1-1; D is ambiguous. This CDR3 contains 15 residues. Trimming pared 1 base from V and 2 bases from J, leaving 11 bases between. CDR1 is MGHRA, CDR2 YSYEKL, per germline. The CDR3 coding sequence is TGCGCCAGCAGCCAAGTGTTTTCTCTTAACACTGAAGCTTTCTTT. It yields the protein CASSQVFSLNTEAFF.

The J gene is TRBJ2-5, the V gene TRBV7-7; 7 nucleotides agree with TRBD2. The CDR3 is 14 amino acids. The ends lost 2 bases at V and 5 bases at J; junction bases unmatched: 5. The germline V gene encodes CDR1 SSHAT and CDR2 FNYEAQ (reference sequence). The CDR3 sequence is CASSLSSGQETQYF. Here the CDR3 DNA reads TGTGCCAGCAGCTTATCTAGCGGTCAGGAGACCCAGTACTTC.

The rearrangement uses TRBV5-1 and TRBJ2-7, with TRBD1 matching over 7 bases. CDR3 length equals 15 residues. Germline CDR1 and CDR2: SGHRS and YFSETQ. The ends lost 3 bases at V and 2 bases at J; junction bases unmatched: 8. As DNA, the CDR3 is TGCGCCAGCAGCTACAGACAGGGCCCGACCTACGAGCAGTACTTC. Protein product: CASSYRQGPTYEQYF.

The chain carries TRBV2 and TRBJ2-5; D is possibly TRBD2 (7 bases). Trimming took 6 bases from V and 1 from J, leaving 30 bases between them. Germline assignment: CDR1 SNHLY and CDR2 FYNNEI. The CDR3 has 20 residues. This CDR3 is CASSPQGLTQGGAAQETQYF. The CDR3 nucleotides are TGTGCCAGCAGCCCACAGGGACTCACTCAAGGGGGGGCCGCCCAAGAGACCCAGTACTTC.

CDR3 DNA: TGTGCCAGCCGCTCGGACAGGGGACAAGAGACCCAGTACTTC. Its translation: CASRSDRGQETQYF. This chain uses TRBV21-1 with TRBJ2-5; the table's D call of TRBD1 was not tested on the DNA. TRBV21-1 is assigned pseudogene status. CDR3 length equals 14 residues.

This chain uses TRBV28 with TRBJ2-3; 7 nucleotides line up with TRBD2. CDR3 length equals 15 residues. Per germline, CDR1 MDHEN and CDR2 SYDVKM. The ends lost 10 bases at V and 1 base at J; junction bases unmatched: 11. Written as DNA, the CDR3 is TGTGCCACCGCTGGTTGGGGGGGAGGCACAGATACGCAGTATTTT. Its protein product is CATAGWGGGTDTQYF.

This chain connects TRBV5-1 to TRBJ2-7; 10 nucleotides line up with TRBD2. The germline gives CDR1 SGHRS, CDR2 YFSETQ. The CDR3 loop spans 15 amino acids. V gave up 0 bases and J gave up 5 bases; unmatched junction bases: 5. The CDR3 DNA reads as TGCGCCAGCAGCTTGGTGTCTAGCGGGGGCCACGAGCAGTACTTC. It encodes CASSLVSSGGHEQYF.

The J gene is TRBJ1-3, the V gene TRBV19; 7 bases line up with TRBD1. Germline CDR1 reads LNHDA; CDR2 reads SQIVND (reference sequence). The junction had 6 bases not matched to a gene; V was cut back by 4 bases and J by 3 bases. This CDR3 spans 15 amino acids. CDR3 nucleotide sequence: TGTGCCAGTAGTACACAGGGGTACGGTGGAAACACCATATATTTT. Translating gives CASSTQGYGGNTIYF.

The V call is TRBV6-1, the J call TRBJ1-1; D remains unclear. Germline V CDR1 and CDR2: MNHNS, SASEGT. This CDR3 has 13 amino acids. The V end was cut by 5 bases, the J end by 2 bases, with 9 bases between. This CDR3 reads CASSPGLNTEAFF. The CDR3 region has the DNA TGTGCCAGCAGTCCTGGGCTCAACACTGAAGCTTTCTTT.

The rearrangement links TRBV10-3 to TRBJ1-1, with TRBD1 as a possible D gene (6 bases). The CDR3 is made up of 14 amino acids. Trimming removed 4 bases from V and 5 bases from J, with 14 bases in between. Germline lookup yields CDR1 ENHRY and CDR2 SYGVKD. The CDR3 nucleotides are TGTGCCATCAGTGGGGAGGGGGAAGTGACTGAAGCTTTCTTT. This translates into CAISGEGEVTEAFF.

CDR3 residues: CASITGTASTEAFF. The CDR3 DNA reads TGTGCCAGCATTACCGGGACAGCATCCACTGAAGCTTTCTTT. J is TRBJ1-1 and V is TRBV6-1; TRBD1 aligns across 7 bases. The V gene end was trimmed by 7 bases and the J gene end by 4 bases; junction bases not matched to a gene: 9. The CDR3 runs to 14 residues. CDR1 is MNHNS and CDR2 is SASEGT in the germline V gene.

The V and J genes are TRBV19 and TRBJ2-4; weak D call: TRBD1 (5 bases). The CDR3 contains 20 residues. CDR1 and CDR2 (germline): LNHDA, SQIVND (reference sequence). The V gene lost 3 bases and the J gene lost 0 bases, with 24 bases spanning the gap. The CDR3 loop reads CASSIKTQGLLGVAKNIQYF. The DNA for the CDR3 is TGTGCCAGTAGTATCAAAACCCAGGGCCTGCTCGGAGTAGCCAAAAACATTCAGTACTTC.

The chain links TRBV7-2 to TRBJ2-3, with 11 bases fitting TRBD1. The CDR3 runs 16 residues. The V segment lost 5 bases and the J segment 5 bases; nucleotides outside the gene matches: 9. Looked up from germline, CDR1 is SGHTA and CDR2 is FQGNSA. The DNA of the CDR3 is TGTGCCAGCAGCCCGGGACAGGGGGTAGTTCGAGATACGCAGTATTTT. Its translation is CASSPGQGVVRDTQYF.

The CDR3 protein is CASSGHRGGGTEAFF. CDR3 DNA sequence: TGTGCCAGCAGTGGACACAGGGGCGGAGGCACTGAAGCTTTCTTT. The chain carries TRBV6-1 and TRBJ1-1, with TRBD1 matching 7 bases. Unmatched junction bases numbered 9, after V lost 4 bases and J lost 4 bases. Germline V lookup: CDR1 MNHNS, CDR2 SASEGT. The CDR3 contains 15 residues.

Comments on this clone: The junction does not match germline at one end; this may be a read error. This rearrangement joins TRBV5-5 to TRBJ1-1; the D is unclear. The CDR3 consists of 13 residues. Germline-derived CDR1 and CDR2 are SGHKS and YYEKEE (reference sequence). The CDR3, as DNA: TGTGCCAGCAGCTTTTTCGGGAACCCTGAAGCTTTCTTT. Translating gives CASSFFGNPEAFF.

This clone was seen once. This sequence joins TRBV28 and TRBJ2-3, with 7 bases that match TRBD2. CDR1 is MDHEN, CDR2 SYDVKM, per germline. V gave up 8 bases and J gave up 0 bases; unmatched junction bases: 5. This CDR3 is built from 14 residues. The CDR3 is CASAGVPSTDTQYF. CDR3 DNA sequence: TGTGCCAGCGCGGGGGTCCCTAGCACAGATACGCAGTATTTT.